This T cell receptor beta chain was identified in a study of T-cell reconstitution after alpha-beta-depleted transplantation in children. Germline CDR1 is SGHRS and CDR2 is YFSETQ. Deletions cut 0 bases from V and 0 bases from J, with 13 bases between. The CDR3 has 16 residues. There are a few counts of this clonotype. This sample's TCRbeta library carried unique molecular identifier barcodes. TCRdb processed the PCR reads anew with MiXCR; each CDR3 protein has one entry. The data contain 350,000 to 400,000 distinct CDR3 sequences, over 20% of them seen just once; the ten biggest clones take up approximately 3.8%.

The rearrangement links TRBV5-1 to TRBJ2-7, with D possibly called TRBD1 or TRBD2 (5 bases each). The receptor's source is a human donor who donated a stem cell graft to a child with acute myeloid leukemia. The specimen was PBMCs from the stem cell graft donor, collected from the stem cell graft. The CDR3 nucleotides read TGCGCCAGCAGCTTGGTGGGACCTGGGAGCTCCTACGAGCAGTACTTC. It translates to CASSLVGPGSSYEQYF.